This T cell receptor beta chain derives from a study of cytomegalovirus exposure and HLA in healthy donors. With 60 Vbeta and 13 Jbeta primers, the PCR was carried out. The method was immunoSEQ multiplex PCR; TCRdb's version includes in-frame clones alone and lacks a portion of them. The data contain 120,000 to 150,000 clones, 55% to 70% of them singletons. Unmatched junction bases numbered 4, after V lost 2 bases and J lost 1 base. CDR1 SGHKS and CDR2 YYEKEE come from the germline V gene (reference sequence). This CDR3 region has 15 residues. The sample holds a few counts of this clone. This rearrangement joins TRBV5-5 to TRBJ1-1; 8 bases are a match to TRBD1. The receptor was isolated from a woman in her 30s in good health and CMV-seropositive. Material: PBMCs. CDR3 DNA sequence: TGTGCCAGCAGCTTATCAGGGGGCAGGAACACTGAAGCTTTCTTT. This sequence encodes CASSLSGGRNTEAFF.